This T cell receptor beta chain was profiled in a study of CD8 T cells in Susac syndrome. Study-wide results and limits: As the study acknowledged, the number of individuals in its TCR sequencing and HLA analysis was relatively small.

Isolation of CD8+ and CD4+ T cells was performed negatively, whereas enrichment of TEMRA cells was done by FACS. On this clonotype itself: The antigen remains unidentified.

It was with random hexamers that roughly 0.5 to 1 ug RNA was reverse transcribed. Amplification of TCR beta CDR3 by immunoSEQ multiplex PCR spanned 54 Vbeta and 13 Jbeta. TCRdb analysed the immunoSEQ multiplex PCR reads with MiXCR anew, one entry per CDR3 protein. The data show under 200,000 distinct CDR3 sequences, with 90% to 95% seen just once and 0.15% to 0.2% held by the top ten. The V and J ends lost 6 bases and 6 bases respectively, with 10 bases between them. This CDR3 spans 12 amino acids. Germline V gives CDR1 MNHEY, CDR2 SMNVEV (reference sequence). What was sequenced was CD8+ T cells from PBMCs. The chain is built from TRBV27 and TRBJ2-3; D ambiguous. The receptor's source is a human donor with multiple sclerosis. The CDR3 sequence: CASSAHRDTQYF. The DNA for the CDR3 is TGTGCCAGCAGCGCCCACCGGGATACGCAGTATTTT.